These T cell receptor beta chains were read from a single sample in a study of T cells after yellow fever vaccination. TCRdb recomputed calls from the 5' RACE reads with MiXCR, one row per CDR3 protein. The profile shows approximately 550,000 distinct CDR3 sequences, about 13% of them singletons. The sequenced sample was PBMCs, obtained on the day of the yellow fever booster vaccination. These receptors all stem from a man aged 25-45 years who received the YFV17D yellow fever vaccine. CDR3s include the opening cysteine and the closing phenylalanine or tryptophan. A D gene is named only where the DNA matches it firmly. Only part of the rows carry a size: once, few, many, or a class if the clone is expanded.

V: TRBV7-2
J: TRBJ2-3
D: .
size: few
DNA: TGTGCCAGCAGCTCCCTCAAAGGGGGTCATACGCAGTATTTT
CDR3: CASSSLKGGHTQYF

V: TRBV20-1
J: TRBJ2-2
D: .
size: .
DNA: TGCAGTGCCGCCGGGGGGCAAGCGGCCGGGGAGCTGTTTTTT
CDR3: CSAAGGQAAGELFF

V: TRBV5-4
J: TRBJ2-1
D: TRBD1
size: .
DNA: TGTGCCAGCAGTAAACCCGGGACAGCCTACAATGAGCAGTTCTTC
CDR3: CASSKPGTAYNEQFF

V: TRBV9
J: TRBJ2-3
D: TRBD2
size: .
DNA: TGTGCCAGCAGCCCCGCCCTAGCTAGCGGAAGCACAGATACGCAGTATTTT
CDR3: CASSPALASGSTDTQYF

V: TRBV6-1
J: TRBJ1-1
D: .
size: few
DNA: TGTGCCAGCACCATAGGGGAGAACACTGAAGCTTTCTTT
CDR3: CASTIGENTEAFF

V: TRBV3-1
J: TRBJ2-1
D: TRBD2
size: few
DNA: TGTGCCAGCAGCCGTAGCGGGAGGTTTGTTATAAATGAGCAGTTCTTC
CDR3: CASSRSGRFVINEQFF

V: TRBV6-6
J: TRBJ2-7
D: .
size: .
DNA: TGTGCCAGCAGTTTAAGGCAGCTCGAGCAGTACTTC
CDR3: CASSLRQLEQYF

V: TRBV7-8
J: TRBJ1-6
D: .
size: .
DNA: TGTGCCAGCAGCTTCAGGGGAGTGGACTCACCCCTCCACTTT
CDR3: CASSFRGVDSPLHF

V: TRBV5-6
J: TRBJ2-7
D: TRBD1
size: .
DNA: TGTGCCAGCAGCTCCCCCGACAGGGCCTACGAGCAGTACTTC
CDR3: CASSSPDRAYEQYF

V: TRBV3-1
J: TRBJ1-3
D: .
size: few
DNA: TGTGCCAGCAGCCAAACAACGAGACAGTCCGGAAACACCATATATTTT
CDR3: CASSQTTRQSGNTIYF

V: TRBV7-8
J: TRBJ2-1
D: .
size: .
DNA: TGTGCCAGCACCCTAACCGGCGGGACTGAGCAGTTCTTC
CDR3: CASTLTGGTEQFF

V: TRBV6-4
J: TRBJ2-5
D: TRBD2
size: .
DNA: TGTGCCAGCAGTGACCTCGGGACTAGCGGGAAACGGGAGACCCAGTACTTC
CDR3: CASSDLGTSGKRETQYF

V: TRBV6-5
J: TRBJ1-2
D: TRBD1
size: few
DNA: TGTGCCAGCAGGACGGGCCCGACAGGGGGCGGTGGCTACACCTTC
CDR3: CASRTGPTGGGGYTF

V: TRBV12-3/TRBV12-4
J: TRBJ2-2
D: TRBD2
size: few
DNA: TGTGCCAGCAGTTTAGCCAGCGGGAGGTTCGATACCGGGGAGCTGTTTTTT
CDR3: CASSLASGRFDTGELFF

V: TRBV12-3/TRBV12-4
J: TRBJ1-5
D: TRBD1
size: few
DNA: TGTGCCAGCAGTCCAACCGGGACAGGGATGTTTAATCAGCCCCAGCATTTT
CDR3: CASSPTGTGMFNQPQHF

V: TRBV11-3
J: TRBJ2-3
D: TRBD2
size: .
DNA: TGTGCCAGCAGCTCCGGGGGGAACCTTGATACGCAGTATTTT
CDR3: CASSSGGNLDTQYF

V: TRBV27
J: TRBJ2-7
D: TRBD2
size: few
DNA: TGTCTATCTGGCGGGAGGGCGGAGCAGTACTTC
CDR3: CLSGGRAEQYF

V: TRBV7-2
J: TRBJ2-5
D: TRBD2
size: .
DNA: TGTGCCAGCAGGACCACCGGGACTAGCGGGAGAGAGACCCAGTACTTC
CDR3: CASRTTGTSGRETQYF

V: TRBV24-1
J: TRBJ2-5
D: .
size: many
DNA: TGTGCCACCAGTGATACGGGACCTGTGGAGACCCAGTACTTC
CDR3: CATSDTGPVETQYF

V: TRBV5-6
J: TRBJ2-4
D: TRBD2
size: .
DNA: TGTGCCAGCAGCCTCGGGAGGGATTTTCAGTACTTC
CDR3: CASSLGRDFQYF

V: TRBV6-5
J: TRBJ1-1
D: .
size: few
DNA: TGTGCCAGCAGTTACCTAGCAGGGGTGGGCACTGAAGCTTTCTTT
CDR3: CASSYLAGVGTEAFF

V: TRBV12-3/TRBV12-4
J: TRBJ2-5
D: TRBD2
size: .
DNA: TGTGCCAGCAGTTTCGGCGGGAGAGCAGAGACCCAGTACTTC
CDR3: CASSFGGRAETQYF

V: TRBV3-1
J: TRBJ1-5
D: .
size: few
DNA: TGTGCCAGCAGCCCGGCATGGGGATATCAGCCCCAGCATTTT
CDR3: CASSPAWGYQPQHF

V: TRBV2
J: TRBJ2-2
D: .
size: .
DNA: TGTGCCAGCAGTGCTGACTTGGACGAGACCGGGGAGCTGTTTTTT
CDR3: CASSADLDETGELFF

V: TRBV5-1
J: TRBJ2-3
D: TRBD1
size: few
DNA: TGCGCCAGCAGCTTGCCGACAGGGGTCGCCGGAGATACGCAGTATTTT
CDR3: CASSLPTGVAGDTQYF

V: TRBV5-1
J: TRBJ2-6
D: .
size: .
DNA: TGCGCCAGCCATGACAGCTCTGGGGCCAACGTCCTGACTTTC
CDR3: CASHDSSGANVLTF

V: TRBV2
J: TRBJ1-2
D: .
size: .
DNA: TGTGCCAGCAGTGCCCGACAGGTTTACTATGGCTACACCTTC
CDR3: CASSARQVYYGYTF

V: TRBV5-1
J: TRBJ2-7
D: .
size: few
DNA: TGCGCCAGCAGCAGTCCTAGCGCAAGATCCTACGAGCAGTACTTC
CDR3: CASSSPSARSYEQYF

V: TRBV6-2/TRBV6-3
J: TRBJ2-1
D: .
size: .
DNA: TGTGCCAGCAGTTACCACGGGATCAAGTTCTTC
CDR3: CASSYHGIKFF

V: TRBV27
J: TRBJ2-3
D: .
size: .
DNA: TGTGCCAGCATGGAGGGCAGGGGGGCAGATACGCAGTATTTT
CDR3: CASMEGRGADTQYF

V: TRBV6-2/TRBV6-3
J: TRBJ2-3
D: TRBD1
size: .
DNA: TGTGCCAGCAGTTACCCCCCGGGACAGGGTCAACATCTTGCTAGCACAGATACGCAGTATTTT
CDR3: CASSYPPGQGQHLASTDTQYF

V: TRBV7-8
J: TRBJ1-1
D: .
size: many
DNA: TGTGCCAGCAGCCTCGGCAGGGCCAACACTGAAGCTTTCTTT
CDR3: CASSLGRANTEAFF

V: TRBV5-1
J: TRBJ2-5
D: TRBD1
size: few
DNA: TGCGCCAGCAGCGAGCAGGGACAGGGGGCAGGAGAGACCCAGTACTTC
CDR3: CASSEQGQGAGETQYF

V: TRBV18
J: TRBJ1-5
D: TRBD1
size: many
DNA: TGTGCCAGCTCACCGACAGGGGCGGGACAGCCCCAGCATTTT
CDR3: CASSPTGAGQPQHF

V: TRBV7-9
J: TRBJ1-4
D: .
size: .
DNA: TGTGCCAGCAGCTTACAGGGTCATCCGGAGAAACTGTTTTTT
CDR3: CASSLQGHPEKLFF

V: TRBV5-1
J: TRBJ1-5
D: .
size: few
DNA: TGCGCCAGCAGCTTCGGGGGGCAGGAGCCCCAGCATTTT
CDR3: CASSFGGQEPQHF

V: TRBV23-1
J: TRBJ2-4
D: .
size: .
DNA: TGCGCCAGCAGTCAGATAGGAGAAAAAAACATTCAGTACTTC
CDR3: CASSQIGEKNIQYF

V: TRBV5-8
J: TRBJ2-1
D: .
size: many
DNA: TGTGCCAGCAGCTTTGGCGAAAACTCCTACAATGAGCAGTTCTTC
CDR3: CASSFGENSYNEQFF

V: TRBV27
J: TRBJ2-7
D: .
size: .
DNA: TGTGCCAGTCGCAAGCTGCAGGCTTCCTACGAGCAGTACTTC
CDR3: CASRKLQASYEQYF

V: TRBV6-5
J: TRBJ2-3
D: TRBD2
size: .
DNA: TGTGCCAGCAGTTGGACTAGCGGGAGGGATACGCAGTATTTT
CDR3: CASSWTSGRDTQYF

V: TRBV6-2/TRBV6-3
J: TRBJ2-2
D: .
size: .
DNA: TGTGCCAGCAGTTCTCCGGGGTTGGCCGGGGAGCTGTTTTTT
CDR3: CASSSPGLAGELFF

V: TRBV7-8
J: TRBJ1-6
D: .
size: few
DNA: TGTGCCAGCAGCTTAGGGGAGCGGGGGAGCTCCTATAATTCACCCCTCCACTTT
CDR3: CASSLGERGSSYNSPLHF

V: TRBV19
J: TRBJ2-6
D: .
size: .
DNA: TGTGCCAGTAGTCCCCCGGCAGGGGATCTATCTGGGGCCAACGTCCTGACTTTC
CDR3: CASSPPAGDLSGANVLTF

V: TRBV29-1
J: TRBJ2-1
D: .
size: few
DNA: TGCAGCATAGGGGATTACAATGAGCAGTTCTTC
CDR3: CSIGDYNEQFF

V: TRBV7-6
J: TRBJ2-5
D: .
size: .
DNA: TGTGCCAGCAGCTTAACAGTAGGGACCCAGTACTTC
CDR3: CASSLTVGTQYF

V: TRBV7-2
J: TRBJ2-5
D: .
size: few
DNA: TGTGCCAGCAGCTCCCCGCAGGGGCCCCAAGAGACCCAGTACTTC
CDR3: CASSSPQGPQETQYF

V: TRBV12-3/TRBV12-4
J: TRBJ1-3
D: .
size: few
DNA: TGTGCCAGCAGTTGGACTAGCTCTGGAAACACCATATATTTT
CDR3: CASSWTSSGNTIYF

V: TRBV5-4
J: TRBJ2-3
D: TRBD1
size: .
DNA: TGTGCCAGCAGTTTGGACAGGCGAGAAGATACGCAGTATTTT
CDR3: CASSLDRREDTQYF

V: TRBV6-2/TRBV6-3
J: TRBJ2-3
D: TRBD2
size: many
DNA: TGTGCCAGCAGAAGACTAGCGGGAGGCGGCGCAGATACGCAGTATTTT
CDR3: CASRRLAGGGADTQYF

V: TRBV4-1
J: TRBJ2-7
D: .
size: few
DNA: TGCGCCAGCAGCCAAGTCGAGGGGCGCGATCTTGACGAGCAGTACTTC
CDR3: CASSQVEGRDLDEQYF

V: TRBV20-1
J: TRBJ2-2
D: .
size: many
DNA: TGCAGTGCTAGGGTGTTGGACACCGGGGAGCTGTTTTTT
CDR3: CSARVLDTGELFF

V: TRBV20-1
J: TRBJ2-7
D: .
size: .
DNA: TGCAGTGCTAAAGGGGCTAGCGCAACCTACGAGCAGTACTTC
CDR3: CSAKGASATYEQYF

V: TRBV18
J: TRBJ2-3
D: .
size: few
DNA: TGTGCCAGCTCACCCCGGGGACCCGGCCGGGATACGCAGTATTTT
CDR3: CASSPRGPGRDTQYF

V: TRBV11-3
J: TRBJ2-2
D: .
size: few
DNA: TGTGCCAGCAGTCCCCCCGAACTGTCCGGGGAGCTGTTTTTT
CDR3: CASSPPELSGELFF